Reported below is one T cell receptor (beta chain). Antigen specificity is unknown. The junction differs from germline at one of its ends, possibly a read error. The germline gives CDR1 GTSNPN, CDR2 SVGIG (reference sequence). This CDR3 region has 12 residues. Molecular-barcoded quantitative 5'-RACE produced these TCR beta libraries. TCRdb redid the calling of the 5' RACE reads with MiXCR, one entry per CDR3 protein. The sample has about 330,000 distinct CDR3 sequences, less than 9.5% seen once. This record belongs to a study of CD8 T cells in ankylosing spondylitis. Study findings and constraints: Significantly higher representation of disease-linked clones was reported for matched ankylosing spondylitis synovial fluid. Disease-linked clones bore a CD8+ phenotype, appearing relatively rarely in peripheral blood. Within ankylosing spondylitis blood, a TCR beta motif made up of several highly homologous variants appeared to be characteristic.

Sequencing input: blood, either unsorted or a sorted T cell fraction (not recorded which). The V call is TRBV30, the J call TRBJ2-2; possibly TRBD2 for D (6 bases). The origin of this receptor is a male donor with ankylosing spondylitis. This chain's CDR3 is CAWSQRAGGLFF. Here the CDR3 DNA reads TGTGCCTGGAGTCAGCGGGCCGGGGGGCTGTTTTTT.